The T cell receptor beta chain under discussion was sequenced for a study of OX40 agonist ivuxolimab in advanced cancers. Sequenced by immunoSEQ multiplex PCR; TCRdb stores in-frame clones only, minus some. The table has 55,000 to 90,000 clones, about nine tenths seen once. The ends lost 8 bases at V and 2 bases at J; junction bases unmatched: 12. CDR1 is MDHEN, CDR2 SYDVKM, per germline. This CDR3 is 17 amino acids long. This TCR was sampled from an adult with an advanced solid tumor such as melanoma, head and neck, liver or kidney cancer. V is TRBV28 and J is TRBJ2-3, with 11 bases identical to TRBD1. The sequences come from CD4+ or CD8+ T cells sorted from blood, collected in a trial of the OX40 agonist ivuxolimab. DNA of the CDR3: TGTGCCAGCGCCGGGACAGGGGGTTACCACTTCACAGATACGCAGTATTTT. Protein sequence: CASAGTGGYHFTDTQYF.